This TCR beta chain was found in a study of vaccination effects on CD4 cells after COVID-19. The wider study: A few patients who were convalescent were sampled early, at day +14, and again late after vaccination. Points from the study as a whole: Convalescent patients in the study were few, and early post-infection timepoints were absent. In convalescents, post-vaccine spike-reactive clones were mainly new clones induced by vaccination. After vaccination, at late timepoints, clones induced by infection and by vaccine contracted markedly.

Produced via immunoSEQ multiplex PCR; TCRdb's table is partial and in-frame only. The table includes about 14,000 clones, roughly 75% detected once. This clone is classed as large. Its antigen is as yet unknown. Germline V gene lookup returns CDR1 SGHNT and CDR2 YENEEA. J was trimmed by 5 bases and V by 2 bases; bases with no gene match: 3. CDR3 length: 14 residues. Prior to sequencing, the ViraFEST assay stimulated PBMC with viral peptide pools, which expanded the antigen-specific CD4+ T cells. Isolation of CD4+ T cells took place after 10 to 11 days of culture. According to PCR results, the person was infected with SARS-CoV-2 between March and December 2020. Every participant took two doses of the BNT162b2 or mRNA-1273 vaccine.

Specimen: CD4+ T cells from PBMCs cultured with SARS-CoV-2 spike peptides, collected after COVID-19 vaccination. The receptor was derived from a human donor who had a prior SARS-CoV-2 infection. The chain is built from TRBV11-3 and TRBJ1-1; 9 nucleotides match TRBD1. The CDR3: CASSLRDRVTEAFF. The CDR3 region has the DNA TGTGCCAGCAGCTTACGGGACAGGGTGACTGAAGCTTTCTTT.